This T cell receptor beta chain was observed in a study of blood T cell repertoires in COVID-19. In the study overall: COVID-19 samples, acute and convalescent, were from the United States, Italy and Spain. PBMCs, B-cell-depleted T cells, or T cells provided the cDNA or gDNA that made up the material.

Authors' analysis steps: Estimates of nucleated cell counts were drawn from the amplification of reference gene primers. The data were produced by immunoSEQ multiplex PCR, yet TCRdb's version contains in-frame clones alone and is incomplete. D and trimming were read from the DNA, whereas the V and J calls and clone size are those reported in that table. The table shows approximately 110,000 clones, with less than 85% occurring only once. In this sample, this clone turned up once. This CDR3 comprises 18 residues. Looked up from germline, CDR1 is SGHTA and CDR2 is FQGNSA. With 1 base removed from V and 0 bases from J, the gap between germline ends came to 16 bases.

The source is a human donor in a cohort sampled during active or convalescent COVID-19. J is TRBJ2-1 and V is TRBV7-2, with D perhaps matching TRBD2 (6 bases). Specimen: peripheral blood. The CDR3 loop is CASSLVLGLLSSYNEQFF. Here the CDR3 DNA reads TGTGCCAGCAGCTTAGTATTGGGACTTCTAAGCTCCTACAATGAGCAGTTCTTC.